This record covers a single TCR beta chain. The V end was cut by 5 bases, the J end by 0 bases, with 6 bases between. The germline V gene encodes CDR1 SGHRS and CDR2 YFSETQ. The CDR3 runs 13 residues. Treatment specified: 19 received Ad26.COV2.S at low or high dose, single or two shots; 5 received placebo; per-sample allocation not given. At day 63 after the first vaccine or placebo injection, samples were drawn. The data were obtained in a study of Ad26.COV2.S vaccination and SARS-CoV-2 variants. Repertoires were generated with immunoSEQ multiplex PCR, while TCRdb's copy carries only in-frame clones and drops some. The table records 450,000 to 550,000 clones, 89% of them present only once.

Specimen: peripheral blood, collected in a trial of Ad26.COV2.S vaccine versus placebo. The V and J genes are TRBV5-1 and TRBJ1-3; no clear D gene. The receptor was derived from a person aged 18-65 years who received the Ad26.COV2.S COVID-19 vaccine or a placebo. The CDR3 DNA follows: TGCGCCAGCAGGGCATCCTCTGGAAACACCATATATTTT. Residues: CASRASSGNTIYF.